This passage covers 5 T cell receptor beta chains from one sample sequenced in a study of shared clonotypes between healthy human individuals. Repertoires were generated with immunoSEQ multiplex PCR, while TCRdb's copy carries only in-frame clones and drops some. The profile shows around 2.3 million clones, more than 90% of them singletons. The sample taken for sequencing was naive CD4+ T cells sorted from blood. Subset indicated: CD45RA+ positively selected. All receptors derive from a man between 18 and 35 years old in good health.

This clone was seen a single time. This chain connects TRBV6-1 to TRBJ1-5, with 8 nucleotides matching TRBD1. Trimming removed 3 bases from V and 11 bases from J; junction bases left unmatched: 9. This CDR3 has 14 residues. The germline V gene has CDR1 MNHNS and CDR2 SASEGT. CDR3 protein: CASSDPLVTGAQHF. The DNA for the CDR3 is TGTGCCAGCAGTGACCCCTTAGTGACAGGGGCCCAGCATTTT.

As to this clone: At the DNA level, this CDR3 is encoded by other sequences in the same sample as well. V usage is TRBV30 and J usage is TRBJ1-3; tentatively, D is TRBD1 (6 bases). V lost 3 bases and J lost 4, with 7 bases in between. Per germline, CDR1 GTSNPN and CDR2 SVGIG (reference sequence). The CDR3 covers 12 residues. The CDR3 protein is CAWRGGGNTIYF. Here the CDR3 DNA reads TGTGCCTGGAGAGGGGGAGGAAACACCATATATTTT.

The rearrangement joins TRBV7-9 to TRBJ1-2; the D gene is possibly TRBD1 (6 bases). The CDR3 contains 14 residues. Germline V gene lookup returns CDR1 SEHNR and CDR2 FQNEAQ (reference sequence). V gave up 0 bases and J gave up 5 bases, with 10 bases separating them. The CDR3: CASSLAQGRYGYTF. The CDR3 coding sequence is TGTGCCAGCAGCTTAGCGCAGGGGCGGTATGGCTACACCTTC.

The J gene is TRBJ1-5, the V gene TRBV2; the D gene is possibly TRBD1 (5 bases). Trimming shortened V by 2 bases and J by 8 bases, and 10 bases separated the two germline ends. This CDR3 is 13 amino acids long. Germline V CDR1 and CDR2: SNHLY, FYNNEI. CDR3 residues: CASSEYRGEPQHF. The CDR3, as DNA: TGTGCCAGCAGTGAATATCGGGGGGAGCCCCAGCATTTT.

The chain joins TRBV5-1 to TRBJ1-2; maybe TRBD1 (5 bases). In germline, CDR1 is SGHRS, CDR2 YFSETQ. With 1 base removed from V and 8 bases from J, the gap between germline ends came to 12 bases. The CDR3 sequence is 13 residues long. Here the CDR3 reads CASSLRDLGGYTF. The CDR3 region has the DNA TGCGCCAGCAGCTTGAGGGACCTTGGAGGCTACACCTTC.